The 28 T cell receptor beta chains below come from one sample, sequenced in a study of T cell repertoires in cytomegalovirus infection (dated 2019 in TCRdb). Sequenced on an Illumina HiSeq 1500. The raw public data were reprocessed by TCRdb itself: fastp quality trimming at Q25, MiXCR clonotype calling, in-frame beta chains only. Rows with a matching CDR3 protein are joined into one entry that keeps the most common DNA and genes. This sample has under 150,000 distinct CDR3 sequences in its table, and roughly 8.2% of those were observed once. About 9.4% of the sample is held by the ten biggest clonotypes. Sequences were obtained from PBMCs. These receptors all come from a human donor in good health (CMV status not recorded). Some clones in this sample may be carry-over from other donors' samples.

J is TRBJ1-1 and V is TRBV19; tentatively, D is TRBD1 (5 bases). The V end lost 5 bases, the J end lost 6 bases, and 13 bases lay between the germline ends. The CDR3 totals 13 residues. Germline V gene data show CDR1 as LNHDA and CDR2 as SQIVND (reference sequence). The CDR3 loop reads CASSAGTVSEAFF. The CDR3 coding sequence is TGTGCCAGTAGTGCCGGGACCGTCTCTGAAGCTTTCTTT.

This clonotype was observed many times. The genes are TRBV12-3 or TRBV12-4 and TRBJ1-2; D unclear. Trimming stripped 5 bases from V and 8 bases from J, with 18 bases between. This CDR3 has 14 amino acids. CDR3: CASSLSLALGGYTF. The CDR3 bases are TGTGCCAGCAGTCTATCCCTCGCTCTAGGAGGCTACACCTTC.

This clonotype was seen repeatedly, ten times or more. This sequence joins TRBV2 and TRBJ2-1, with 12 bases identical to TRBD2. This CDR3 has 15 residues. V lost 4 bases and J lost 8; bases outside the gene matches: 6. Germline loops: CDR1 SNHLY, CDR2 FYNNEI. For the CDR3, the DNA is TGTGCCAGCAGTGTACTAGCGGGGGGCGGTGATGAGCAGTTCTTC. This gives the protein CASSVLAGGGDEQFF.

This clonotype was detected only a few times. This sequence joins TRBV19 and TRBJ1-1; 8 bases align to TRBD1. V lost 3 bases, J lost 1 base, and 4 bases stayed unmatched. Germline-derived CDR1 and CDR2 are LNHDA and SQIVND (reference sequence). This CDR3 is 15 amino acids long. The CDR3 here is CASSMVGQGNTEAFF. CDR3 in DNA: TGTGCCAGTAGTATGGTAGGACAGGGGAACACTGAAGCTTTCTTT. The whole variable domain, remainder taken from reference TRBV19 and TRBJ1-1, is DGGITQSPKYLFRKEGQNVTLSCEQNLNHDAMYWYRQDPGQGLRLIYYSQIVNDFQKGDIAEGYSVSREKKESFPLTVTSAQKNPTAFYLCASSMVGQGNTEAFFGQGTRLTVV.

This clonotype was recorded many times. CDR3 in amino acids: CASSLGLRGDNEQFF. The CDR3 DNA reads TGTGCCAGCAGCTTAGGGCTGAGGGGCGACAATGAGCAGTTCTTC. The V and J genes are TRBV7-8 and TRBJ2-1; either TRBD1 or TRBD2 may supply D (5 bases each). This CDR3 region has 15 residues. Trimming removed 1 base from V and 5 bases from J, with 12 bases in between. Germline V gene sequence: CDR1 SGHVS, CDR2 FQNEAQ.

The sample holds many counts of this clonotype. The chain uses TRBV27 and TRBJ2-6, with D possibly matching TRBD1 (6 bases). V gave up 4 bases and J gave up 4 bases, with 11 bases separating them. The length of the CDR3 is 15 residues. Germline CDR1 MNHEY, CDR2 SMNVEV (reference sequence). CDR3 amino acids: CASSWGQPGANVLTF. Here the CDR3 DNA reads TGTGCCAGCAGTTGGGGGCAACCCGGGGCCAACGTCCTGACTTTC.

In this sample, this clonotype turned up a few times. The chain uses TRBV2 and TRBJ1-1; no firm D call. Trimming took 4 bases from V and 2 from J, leaving 11 bases between them. This CDR3 contains 14 residues. Germline lookup yields CDR1 SNHLY and CDR2 FYNNEI. CDR3 sequence: CASSGWQTNTEAFF. The DNA for the CDR3 is TGTGCCAGCAGTGGGTGGCAGACTAACACTGAAGCTTTCTTT.

This clonotype was counted many times. The chain is built from TRBV11-2 and TRBJ2-7; TRBD1 matches 8 bases. With V trimmed by 5 bases and J by 3 bases, 3 bases remained unmatched. The CDR3 has 13 residues. CDR1 and CDR2 (germline): SGHAT, FQNNGV. The CDR3 DNA is TGTGCCAGCAGCGGCAGGGGGCTCTACGAGCAGTACTTC. The encoded protein is CASSGRGLYEQYF.

This clonotype was recorded at least ten times. This chain uses TRBV4-1 with TRBJ1-3; 7 nucleotides line up with TRBD1. CDR1 is MGHRA and CDR2 is YSYEKL in the germline V gene. The CDR3 is made up of 16 amino acids. Losses at the gene ends were 2 bases for V and 0 bases for J; bases not matched to a gene: 4. The CDR3 DNA is TGCGCCAGCAGCCAAATGGGACAGATCTCTGGAAACACCATATATTTT. Translating it yields CASSQMGQISGNTIYF.

This clonotype was recorded many times. The J gene is TRBJ2-1, the V gene TRBV7-8, with D maybe TRBD2 (5 bases). The germline V gene has CDR1 SGHVS and CDR2 FQNEAQ. The V and J ends lost 0 bases and 9 bases respectively, with 12 bases between them. CDR3 size: 14 residues. CDR3 residues: CASSLARTDVEQFF. CDR3 DNA: TGTGCCAGCAGCTTAGCCAGGACTGACGTTGAGCAGTTCTTC.

This clonotype was recorded many times. The J gene is TRBJ1-1, the V gene TRBV2; possible D gene TRBD1, 6 bases. V was pared by 6 bases and J by 0 bases, with 23 bases between. The CDR3 is made up of 18 amino acids. Germline V gives CDR1 SNHLY, CDR2 FYNNEI. This chain's CDR3 is CASRPTLAAAGVNTEAFF. In nucleotides, the CDR3 is TGTGCCAGCAGGCCCACTTTGGCCGCGGCAGGGGTGAACACTGAAGCTTTCTTT. Complete variable domain (other parts from reference TRBV2 and TRBJ1-1): EPEVTQTPSHQVTQMGQEVILRCVPISNHLYFYWYRQILGQKVEFLVSFYNNEISEKSEIFDDQFSVERPDGSNFTLKIRSTKLEDSAMYFCASRPTLAAAGVNTEAFFGQGTRLTVV.

This clonotype was seen many times. This chain joins TRBV15 and TRBJ1-2; TRBD1 aligns across 10 bases. CDR1 and CDR2 (germline): LNHNV, YYDKDF (reference sequence). This CDR3 contains 15 residues. V shed 3 bases and J 4 bases; nucleotides not matched to a gene: 5. The CDR3 DNA reads TGTGCCACCAGCAGGTCGGGACAGGGGATCTATGGCTACACCTTC. It yields the protein CATSRSGQGIYGYTF.

This clonotype was picked up many times. CDR3 amino acids: CASSSPARGEAFF. In nucleotides, the CDR3 is TGTGCCAGCAGTTCGCCCGCACGGGGTGAAGCTTTCTTT. This chain connects TRBV6-6 to TRBJ1-1; D is undetermined. From germline, CDR1 is MNHNY and CDR2 SVGAGI (reference sequence). This CDR3 contains 13 residues. Trimming removed 4 bases from V and 7 bases from J, with 13 bases in between.

This clonotype was seen ten or more times. J is TRBJ2-2 and V is TRBV6-1, with D unresolved. Germline loops: CDR1 MNHNS, CDR2 SASEGT. V shed 7 bases and J shed 2 bases, with 14 bases lying between them. The CDR3 length is 15 residues. This CDR3 reads CASTRFGPNTGELFF. CDR3 in DNA: TGTGCCAGCACCCGCTTTGGCCCCAACACCGGGGAGCTGTTTTTT.

V is TRBV27 and J is TRBJ2-3; a possible D gene is TRBD1 (5 bases). This CDR3 has 14 amino acids. Trimming took 2 bases from V and 5 from J, leaving 11 bases between them. In germline, CDR1 is MNHEY, CDR2 SMNVEV (reference sequence). Written as DNA, the CDR3 is TGTGCCAGCAGTTTAATCCTGGGGCAAGATACGCAGTATTTT. Translated, it gives CASSLILGQDTQYF.

The rearrangement uses TRBV7-2 and TRBJ1-5; D may be TRBD1 (6 bases). Germline V gives CDR1 SGHTA, CDR2 FQGNSA. V was shortened by 4 bases and J by 1 base, with 14 bases between the two germline ends. This CDR3 region has 16 residues. CDR3: CASSSVQGLSNQPQHF. Written as DNA, the CDR3 is TGTGCCAGCAGCTCGGTACAGGGCTTAAGCAATCAGCCCCAGCATTTT.

This clonotype occurred a few times. The V gene is TRBV6-5, the J gene TRBJ1-5, with TRBD1 identical over 9 bases. V was clipped by 6 bases and J by 7 bases; unmatched bases: 4. The CDR3 covers 13 residues. Germline CDR1 reads MNHEY; CDR2 reads SVGAGI. CDR3 sequence reads: CASRADRGQPQHF. The CDR3 coding sequence is TGTGCCAGCAGAGCCGACAGGGGGCAGCCCCAGCATTTT.

This clonotype appeared many times. This rearrangement joins TRBV20-1 to TRBJ2-1, with 9 bases matching TRBD1. The V segment lost 0 bases and the J segment 4 bases; nucleotides outside the gene matches: 4. The CDR3 spans 15 residues. CDR1 and CDR2 (germline): DFQATT, SNEGSKA (reference sequence). The chain's CDR3 is CSARDRDRVYNEQFF. CDR3 nucleotides: TGCAGTGCTAGAGACCGGGACAGGGTGTACAATGAGCAGTTCTTC.

Only a few counts were recorded for this clonotype. The J gene is TRBJ2-1, the V gene TRBV12-3 or TRBV12-4; D uncertain. The CDR3 totals 13 residues. V lost 3 bases, J lost 2 bases, and 5 bases lay in between. This chain's CDR3 is CASSFGAYNEQFF. CDR3 sequence (DNA): TGTGCCAGCAGTTTTGGGGCCTACAATGAGCAGTTCTTC.

The V and J genes are TRBV29-1 and TRBJ2-5; 9 nucleotides line up with TRBD2. Per germline, CDR1 SQVTM and CDR2 ANQGSEA. This CDR3 spans 12 amino acids. The ends lost 6 bases at V and 4 bases at J; junction bases unmatched: 3. The CDR3 bases are TGCAGCGTGGCGGGGGGGCGAGAGACCCAGTACTTC. This sequence encodes CSVAGGRETQYF.

The genes are TRBV29-1 and TRBJ1-2, with D maybe TRBD1 (6 bases). Trimming left V 3 bases short and J 5 bases short, with 16 bases between. CDR1 SQVTM and CDR2 ANQGSEA come from the germline V gene. This CDR3 is built from 14 residues. The CDR3 DNA reads as TGCAGCGTTGAGACCGGGGGCGAGAGATATGGCTACACCTTC. This gives the protein CSVETGGERYGYTF.

This clonotype was detected only a few times. The chain has TRBV29-1 and TRBJ2-7; D possibly uses TRBD1 or TRBD2 (5 bases each). The germline V gene has CDR1 SQVTM and CDR2 ANQGSEA. The CDR3 has 14 amino acids. V was clipped by 4 bases and J by 2 bases, with 15 bases between them. In DNA, the CDR3 is TGCAGCGTTGCCATGAGGGGCCCTACCTACGAGCAGTACTTC. This codes for CSVAMRGPTYEQYF.

This clonotype was observed many times. J is TRBJ1-1 and V is TRBV29-1; D not resolved. The CDR3 has 11 amino acids. Trimming pared 3 bases from V and 5 bases from J, leaving 7 bases between. CDR1 and CDR2 (germline): SQVTM, ANQGSEA. The CDR3 reads CSVEVFTEAFF. The CDR3 DNA reads as TGCAGCGTTGAGGTTTTTACTGAAGCTTTCTTT.

This clonotype was picked up a small number of times. The chain employs TRBV19 and TRBJ2-3; 7 positions agree with TRBD2. V lost 5 bases and J lost 0; bases outside the gene matches: 14. Germline loops: CDR1 LNHDA, CDR2 SQIVND (reference sequence). This CDR3 region has 18 residues. DNA of the CDR3: TGTGCCAGTAGTCTCGGCCGGTCTAGCGGCTACAGCACAGATACGCAGTATTTT. It codes for CASSLGRSSGYSTDTQYF.

Many counts were recorded for this clonotype. The chain employs TRBV19 and TRBJ2-4; D is ambiguous. Germline CDR1 and CDR2: LNHDA and SQIVND (reference sequence). This CDR3 region has 15 residues. The germline V and J ends were trimmed by 4 bases and 2 bases, with 12 bases remaining between them. The CDR3 sequence: CASSNRTKPKNIQYF. In DNA form, the CDR3 reads TGTGCCAGTAGTAACCGGACGAAACCCAAAAACATTCAGTACTTC.

In its sample, this clonotype was seen many times. J is TRBJ2-2 and V is TRBV7-6; 9 bases match TRBD2. Trimming removed 1 base from V and 4 bases from J; junction bases left unmatched: 13. Germline V gives CDR1 SGHVS, CDR2 FNYEAQ. This CDR3 is built from 19 residues. Here the CDR3 DNA reads TGTGCCAGCAGCTTAGAGTTGTCTAGCGGGGTCCTACCCACCGGGGAGCTGTTTTTT. It translates to CASSLELSSGVLPTGELFF.

This clonotype has more than one count but fewer than ten. The chain uses TRBV15 and TRBJ1-1; D is ambiguous. Germline assignment: CDR1 LNHNV and CDR2 YYDKDF (reference sequence). The CDR3 covers 15 residues. The V gene lost 0 bases and the J gene lost 0 bases, with 8 bases spanning the gap. CDR3 DNA sequence: TGTGCCACCAGCAGAGACAAACGGATGAACACTGAAGCTTTCTTT. This encodes CATSRDKRMNTEAFF.

This clonotype was recorded a few times. This chain connects TRBV6-5 to TRBJ1-5, with 8 bases that match TRBD1. CDR1 MNHEY and CDR2 SVGAGI come from the germline V gene. The CDR3 length is 15 residues. Trimming removed 6 bases from V and 4 bases from J; junction bases left unmatched: 8. CDR3 in amino acids: CASSGDRGGNQPQHF. The CDR3 coding sequence is TGTGCCAGCAGCGGTGACAGGGGAGGAAATCAGCCCCAGCATTTT.